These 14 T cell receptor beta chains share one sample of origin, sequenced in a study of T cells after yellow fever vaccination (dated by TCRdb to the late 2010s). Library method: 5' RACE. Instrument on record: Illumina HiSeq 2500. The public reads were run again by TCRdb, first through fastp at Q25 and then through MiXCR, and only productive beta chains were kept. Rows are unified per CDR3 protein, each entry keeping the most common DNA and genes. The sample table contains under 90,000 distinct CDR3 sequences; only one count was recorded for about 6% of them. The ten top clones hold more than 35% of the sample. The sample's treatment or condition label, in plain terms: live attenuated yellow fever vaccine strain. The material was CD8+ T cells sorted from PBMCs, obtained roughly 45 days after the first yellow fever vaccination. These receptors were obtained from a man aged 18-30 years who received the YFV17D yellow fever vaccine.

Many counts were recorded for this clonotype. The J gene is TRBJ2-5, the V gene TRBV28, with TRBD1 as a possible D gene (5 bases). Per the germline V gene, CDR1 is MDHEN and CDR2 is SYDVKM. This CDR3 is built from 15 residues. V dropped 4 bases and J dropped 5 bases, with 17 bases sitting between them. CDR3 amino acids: CASSSLMLGRETQYF. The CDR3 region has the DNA TGTGCCAGCAGTTCCCTTATGTTGGGGCGGGAGACCCAGTACTTC.

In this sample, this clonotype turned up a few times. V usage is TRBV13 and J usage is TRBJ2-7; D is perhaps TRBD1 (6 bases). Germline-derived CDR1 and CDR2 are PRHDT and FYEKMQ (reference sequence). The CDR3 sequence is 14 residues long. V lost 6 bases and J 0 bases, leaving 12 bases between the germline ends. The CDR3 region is CASRDRKTSYEQYF. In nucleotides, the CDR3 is TGTGCCAGCAGAGACAGGAAGACCTCCTACGAGCAGTACTTC.

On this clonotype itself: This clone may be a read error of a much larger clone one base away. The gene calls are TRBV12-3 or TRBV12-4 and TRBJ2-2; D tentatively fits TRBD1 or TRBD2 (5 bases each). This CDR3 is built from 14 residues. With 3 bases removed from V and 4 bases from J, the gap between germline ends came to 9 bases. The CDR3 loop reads CASSLGERTGELFF. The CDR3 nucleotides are TGTGCCAGCAGTTTGGGGGAACGCACCGGGGAGCTGTTTTTT.

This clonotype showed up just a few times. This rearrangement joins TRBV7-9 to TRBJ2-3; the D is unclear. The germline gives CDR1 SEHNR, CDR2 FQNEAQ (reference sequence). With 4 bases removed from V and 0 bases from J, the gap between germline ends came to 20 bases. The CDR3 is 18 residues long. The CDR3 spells CASSSSAYGVGSTDTQYF. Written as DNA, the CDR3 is TGTGCCAGCAGCTCCTCGGCTTATGGGGTCGGTAGCACAGATACGCAGTATTTT. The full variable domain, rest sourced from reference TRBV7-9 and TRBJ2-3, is DTGVSQNPRHKITKRGQNVTFRCDPISEHNRLYWYRQTLGQGPEFLTYFQNEAQLEKSRLLSDRFSAERPKGSFSTLEIQRTEQGDSAMYLCASSSSAYGVGSTDTQYFGPGTRLTVL.

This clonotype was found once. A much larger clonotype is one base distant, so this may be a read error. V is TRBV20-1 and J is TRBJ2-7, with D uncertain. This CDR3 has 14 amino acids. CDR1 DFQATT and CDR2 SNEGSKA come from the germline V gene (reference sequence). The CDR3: CSVRDQLHSYEQYV. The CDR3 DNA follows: TGCAGTGTTAGAGATCAGCTACACTCCTACGAGCAGTACGTC.

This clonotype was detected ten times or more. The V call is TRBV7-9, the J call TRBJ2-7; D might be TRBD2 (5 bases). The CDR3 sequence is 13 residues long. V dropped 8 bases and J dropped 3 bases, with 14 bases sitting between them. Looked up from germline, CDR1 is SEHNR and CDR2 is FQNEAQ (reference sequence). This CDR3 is CASADAGYYEQYF. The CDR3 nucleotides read TGTGCCAGCGCGGATGCGGGTTACTACGAGCAGTACTTC.

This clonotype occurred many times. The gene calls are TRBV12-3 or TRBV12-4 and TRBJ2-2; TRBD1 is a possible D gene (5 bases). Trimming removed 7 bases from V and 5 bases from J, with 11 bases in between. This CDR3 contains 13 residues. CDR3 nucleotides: TGTGCCAGCACCCAGCCAGGGACCGGGGAGCTGTTTTTT. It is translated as CASTQPGTGELFF.

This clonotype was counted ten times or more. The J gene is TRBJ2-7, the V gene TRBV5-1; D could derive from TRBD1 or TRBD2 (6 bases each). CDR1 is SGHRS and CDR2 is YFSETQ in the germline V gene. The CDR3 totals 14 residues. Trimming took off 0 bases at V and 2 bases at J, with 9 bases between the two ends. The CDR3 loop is CASSLAGGTYEQYF. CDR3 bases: TGCGCCAGCAGCTTGGCCGGGGGCACCTACGAGCAGTACTTC.

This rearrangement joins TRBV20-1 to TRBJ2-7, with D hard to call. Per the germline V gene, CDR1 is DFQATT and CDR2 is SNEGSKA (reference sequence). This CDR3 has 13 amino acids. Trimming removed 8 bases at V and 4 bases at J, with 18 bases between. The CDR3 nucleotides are TGCAGTTCTAAGCCCAGATTGAAGTACGAGCAGTACTTC. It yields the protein CSSKPRLKYEQYF.

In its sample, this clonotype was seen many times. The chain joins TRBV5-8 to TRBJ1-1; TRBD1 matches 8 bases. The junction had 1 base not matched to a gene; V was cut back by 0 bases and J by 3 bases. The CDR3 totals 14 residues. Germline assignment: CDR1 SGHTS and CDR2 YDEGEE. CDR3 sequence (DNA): TGTGCCAGCAGCTTGGAGACAGGGGACACTGAAGCTTTCTTT. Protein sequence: CASSLETGDTEAFF.

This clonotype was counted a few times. CDR3 nucleotides: TGTGCCAGCAGCGACGATACAGGGGAGTACGAGCAGTACTTC. This codes for CASSDDTGEYEQYF. The chain is built from TRBV7-9 and TRBJ2-7, with TRBD1 identical over 7 bases. CDR1 is SEHNR and CDR2 is FQNEAQ in the germline V gene (reference sequence). V was clipped by 5 bases and J by 4 bases; unmatched bases: 8. The CDR3 runs to 14 residues.

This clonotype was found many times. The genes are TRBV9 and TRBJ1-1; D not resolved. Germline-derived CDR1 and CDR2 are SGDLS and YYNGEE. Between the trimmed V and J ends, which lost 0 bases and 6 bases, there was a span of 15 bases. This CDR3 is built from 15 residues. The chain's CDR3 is CASSVVAGPVAEAFF. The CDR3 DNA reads TGTGCCAGCAGCGTAGTCGCAGGCCCCGTCGCTGAAGCTTTCTTT.

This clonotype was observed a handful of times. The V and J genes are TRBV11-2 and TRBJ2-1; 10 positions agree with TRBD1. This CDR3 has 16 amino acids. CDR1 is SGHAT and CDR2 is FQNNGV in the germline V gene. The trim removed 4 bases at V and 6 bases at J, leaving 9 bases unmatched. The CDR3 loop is CASSSSRTGGGNEQFF. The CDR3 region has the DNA TGTGCCAGCAGCTCGAGTCGGACAGGGGGAGGCAATGAGCAGTTCTTC. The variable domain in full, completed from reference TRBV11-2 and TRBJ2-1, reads EAGVAQSPRYKIIEKRQSVAFWCNPISGHATLYWYQQILGQGPKLLIQFQNNGVVDDSQLPKDRFSAERLKGVDSTLKIQPAKLEDSAVYLCASSSSRTGGGNEQFFGPGTRLTVL.

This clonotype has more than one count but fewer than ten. CDR3 in DNA: TGCAGTGCTAAGGACGTTACAGCGGGGGCATACAATGAGCAGTTCTTC. This encodes CSAKDVTAGAYNEQFF. The rearrangement joins TRBV20-1 to TRBJ2-1; 8 bases fit TRBD2. V lost 4 bases and J lost 4; bases outside the gene matches: 12. Per the germline V gene, CDR1 is DFQATT and CDR2 is SNEGSKA (reference sequence). The CDR3 is 16 residues long.